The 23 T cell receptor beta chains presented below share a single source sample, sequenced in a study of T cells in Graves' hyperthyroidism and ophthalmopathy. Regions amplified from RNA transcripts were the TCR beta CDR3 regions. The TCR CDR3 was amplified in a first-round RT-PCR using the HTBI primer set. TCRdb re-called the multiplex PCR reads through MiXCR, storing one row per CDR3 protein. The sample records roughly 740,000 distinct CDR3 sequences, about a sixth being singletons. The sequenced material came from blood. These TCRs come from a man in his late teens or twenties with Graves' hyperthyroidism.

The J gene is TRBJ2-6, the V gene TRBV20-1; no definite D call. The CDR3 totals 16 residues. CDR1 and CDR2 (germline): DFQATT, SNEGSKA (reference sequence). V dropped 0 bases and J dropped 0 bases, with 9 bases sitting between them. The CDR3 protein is CSARDAAVSGANVLTF. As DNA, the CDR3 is TGCAGTGCTAGAGATGCCGCGGTCTCTGGGGCCAACGTCCTGACTTTC.

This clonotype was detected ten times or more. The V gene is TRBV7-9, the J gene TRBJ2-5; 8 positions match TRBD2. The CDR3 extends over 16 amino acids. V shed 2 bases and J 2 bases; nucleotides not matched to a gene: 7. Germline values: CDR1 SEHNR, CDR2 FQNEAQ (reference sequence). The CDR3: CASSLPGGDPQETQYF. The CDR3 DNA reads TGTGCCAGCAGCTTACCCGGGGGGGACCCACAAGAGACCCAGTACTTC.

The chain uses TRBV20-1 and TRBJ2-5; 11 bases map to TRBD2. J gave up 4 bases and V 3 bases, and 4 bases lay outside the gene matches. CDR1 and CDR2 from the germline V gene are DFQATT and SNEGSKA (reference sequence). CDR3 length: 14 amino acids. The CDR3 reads CSARPSGRRETQYF. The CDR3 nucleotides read TGCAGTGCTAGGCCTAGCGGGAGGAGAGAGACCCAGTACTTC.

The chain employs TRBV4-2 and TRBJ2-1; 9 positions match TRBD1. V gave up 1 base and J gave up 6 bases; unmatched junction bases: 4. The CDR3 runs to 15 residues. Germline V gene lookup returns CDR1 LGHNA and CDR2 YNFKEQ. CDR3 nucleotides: TGTGCCAGCAGCCAAGTCGGGACAGGGATCAATGAGCAGTTCTTC. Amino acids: CASSQVGTGINEQFF.

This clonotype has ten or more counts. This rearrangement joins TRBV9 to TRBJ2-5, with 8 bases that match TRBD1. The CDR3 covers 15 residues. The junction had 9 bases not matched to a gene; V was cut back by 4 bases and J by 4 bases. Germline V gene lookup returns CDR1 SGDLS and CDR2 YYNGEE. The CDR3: CASSLQGQGGETQYF. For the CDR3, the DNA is TGTGCCAGCAGCCTTCAAGGACAGGGAGGAGAGACCCAGTACTTC.

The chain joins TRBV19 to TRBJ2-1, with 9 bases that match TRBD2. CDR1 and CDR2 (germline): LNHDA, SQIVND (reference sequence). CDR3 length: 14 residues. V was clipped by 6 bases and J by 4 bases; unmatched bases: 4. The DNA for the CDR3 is TGTGCCAGTAGCGGACTAGCGAAATACAATGAGCAGTTCTTC. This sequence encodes CASSGLAKYNEQFF. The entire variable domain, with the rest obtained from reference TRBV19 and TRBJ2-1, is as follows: DGGITQSPKYLFRKEGQNVTLSCEQNLNHDAMYWYRQDPGQGLRLIYYSQIVNDFQKGDIAEGYSVSREKKESFPLTVTSAQKNPTAFYLCASSGLAKYNEQFFGPGTRLTVL.

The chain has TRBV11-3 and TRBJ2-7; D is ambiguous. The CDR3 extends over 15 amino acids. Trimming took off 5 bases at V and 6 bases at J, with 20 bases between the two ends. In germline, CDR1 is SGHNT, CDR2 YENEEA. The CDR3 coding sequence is TGTGCCAGCAGCCCATTTTTGAGTAGTGGTCGCGAGCAGTACTTC. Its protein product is CASSPFLSSGREQYF.

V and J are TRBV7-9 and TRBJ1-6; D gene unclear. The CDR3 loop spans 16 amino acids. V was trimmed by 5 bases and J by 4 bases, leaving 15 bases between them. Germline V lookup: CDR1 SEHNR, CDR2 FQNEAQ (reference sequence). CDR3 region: CASSGRTERYNSPLHF. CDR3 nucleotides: TGTGCCAGCAGCGGCCGGACGGAACGTTATAATTCACCCCTCCACTTT.

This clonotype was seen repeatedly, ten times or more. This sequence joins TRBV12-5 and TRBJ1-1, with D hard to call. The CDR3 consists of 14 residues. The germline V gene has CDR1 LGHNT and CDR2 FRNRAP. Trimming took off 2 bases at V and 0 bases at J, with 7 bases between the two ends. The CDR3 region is CASGLHGLNTEAFF. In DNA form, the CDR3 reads TGTGCTAGTGGTTTGCACGGACTGAACACTGAAGCTTTCTTT.

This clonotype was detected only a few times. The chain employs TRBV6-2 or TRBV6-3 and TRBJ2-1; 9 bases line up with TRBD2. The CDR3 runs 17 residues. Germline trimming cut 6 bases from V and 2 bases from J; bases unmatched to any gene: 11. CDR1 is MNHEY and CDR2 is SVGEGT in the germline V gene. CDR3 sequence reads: CASRALKTSGPYNEQFF. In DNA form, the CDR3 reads TGTGCCAGCAGGGCCCTTAAGACTAGCGGCCCCTACAATGAGCAGTTCTTC.

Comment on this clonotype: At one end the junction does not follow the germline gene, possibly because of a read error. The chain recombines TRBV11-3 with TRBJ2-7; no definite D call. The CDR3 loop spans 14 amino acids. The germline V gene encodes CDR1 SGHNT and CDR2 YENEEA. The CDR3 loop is CAGSHRSSTYEQYF. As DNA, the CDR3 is TGTGCCGGCAGCCACCGTAGCAGTACCTACGAGCAGTACTTC.

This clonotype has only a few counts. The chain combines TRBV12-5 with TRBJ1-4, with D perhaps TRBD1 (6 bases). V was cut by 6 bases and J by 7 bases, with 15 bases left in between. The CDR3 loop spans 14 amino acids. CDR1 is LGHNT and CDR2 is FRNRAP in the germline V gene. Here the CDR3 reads CASGPRGFREKLFF. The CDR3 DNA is TGTGCTAGTGGCCCCAGGGGCTTTCGTGAAAAACTGTTTTTT.

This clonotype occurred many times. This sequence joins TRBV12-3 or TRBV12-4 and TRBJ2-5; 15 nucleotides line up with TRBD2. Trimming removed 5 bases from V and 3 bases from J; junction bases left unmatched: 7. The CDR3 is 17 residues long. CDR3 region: CASSPGLAGGEEETQYF. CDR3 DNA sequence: TGTGCCAGCAGTCCGGGACTAGCGGGGGGCGAGGAAGAGACCCAGTACTTC.

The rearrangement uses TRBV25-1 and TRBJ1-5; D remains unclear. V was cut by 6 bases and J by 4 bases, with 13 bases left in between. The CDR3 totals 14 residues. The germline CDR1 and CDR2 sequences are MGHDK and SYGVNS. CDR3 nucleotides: TGTGCCAGCAGGCAGGATTGGGAAAATCAGCCCCAGCATTTT. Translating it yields CASRQDWENQPQHF. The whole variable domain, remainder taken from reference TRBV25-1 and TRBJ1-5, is EADIYQTPRYLVIGTGKKITLECSQTMGHDKMYWYQQDPGMELHLIHYSYGVNSTEKGDLSSESTVSRIRTEHFPLTLESARPSHTSQYLCASRQDWENQPQHFGDGTRLSIL.

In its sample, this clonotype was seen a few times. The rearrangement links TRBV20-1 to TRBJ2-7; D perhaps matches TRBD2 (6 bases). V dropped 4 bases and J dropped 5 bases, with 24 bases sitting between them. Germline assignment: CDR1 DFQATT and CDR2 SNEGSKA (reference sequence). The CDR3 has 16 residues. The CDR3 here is CSATDGIPNRRDEQYF. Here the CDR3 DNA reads TGCAGTGCTACTGATGGGATCCCTAACAGGAGGGACGAGCAGTACTTC.

The CDR3 DNA follows: TGTGCCAGCAGTAAACAGGGAGGTGAGCAGTTCTTC. Translating gives CASSKQGGEQFF. The chain recombines TRBV7-8 with TRBJ2-1, with D possibly called TRBD1 or TRBD2 (6 bases each). This CDR3 has 12 amino acids. Trimming left V 6 bases short and J 9 bases short, with 12 bases between. Germline CDR1 SGHVS, CDR2 FQNEAQ.

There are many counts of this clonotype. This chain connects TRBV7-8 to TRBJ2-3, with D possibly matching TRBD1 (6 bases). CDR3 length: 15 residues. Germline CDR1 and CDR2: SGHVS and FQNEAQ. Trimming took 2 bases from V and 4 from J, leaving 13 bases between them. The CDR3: CASSLWEQGADTQYF. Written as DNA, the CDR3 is TGTGCCAGCAGCTTATGGGAACAGGGAGCAGATACGCAGTATTTT.

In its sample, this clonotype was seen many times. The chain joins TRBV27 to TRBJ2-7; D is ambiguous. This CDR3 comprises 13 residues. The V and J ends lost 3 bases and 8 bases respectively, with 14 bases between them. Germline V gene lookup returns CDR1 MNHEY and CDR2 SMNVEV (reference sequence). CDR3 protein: CASSFGPSSQQYF. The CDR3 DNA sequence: TGTGCCAGCAGTTTTGGACCCTCCTCCCAGCAGTACTTC.

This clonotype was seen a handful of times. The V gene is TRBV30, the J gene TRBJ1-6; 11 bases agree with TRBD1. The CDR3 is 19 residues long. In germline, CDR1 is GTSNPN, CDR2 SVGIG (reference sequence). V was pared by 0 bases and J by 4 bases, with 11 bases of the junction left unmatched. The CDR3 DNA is TGTGCCTGGAGTGTACAAGAATGGGACAGGGGGTATTATAATTCACCCCTCCACTTT. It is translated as CAWSVQEWDRGYYNSPLHF.

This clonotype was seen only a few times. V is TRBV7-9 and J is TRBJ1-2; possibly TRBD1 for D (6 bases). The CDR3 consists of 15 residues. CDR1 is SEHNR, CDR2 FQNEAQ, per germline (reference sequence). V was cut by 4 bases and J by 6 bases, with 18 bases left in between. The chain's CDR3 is CASSSLPQGSNGYTF. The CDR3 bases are TGTGCCAGCAGCTCCTTACCACAGGGTTCGAATGGCTACACCTTC.

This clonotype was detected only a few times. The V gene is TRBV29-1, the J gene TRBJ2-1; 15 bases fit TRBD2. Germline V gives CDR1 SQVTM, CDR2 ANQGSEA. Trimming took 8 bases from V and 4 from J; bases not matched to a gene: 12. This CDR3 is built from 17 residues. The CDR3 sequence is CSYRTSGRATLYNEQFF. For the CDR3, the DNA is TGCAGCTACCGGACTAGCGGGAGGGCCACCCTTTACAATGAGCAGTTCTTC.

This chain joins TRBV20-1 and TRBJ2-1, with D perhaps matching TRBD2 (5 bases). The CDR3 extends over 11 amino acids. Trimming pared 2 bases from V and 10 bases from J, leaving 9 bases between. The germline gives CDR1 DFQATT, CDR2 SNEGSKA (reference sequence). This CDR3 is CSARPEVEQFF. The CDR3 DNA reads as TGCAGTGCTAGACCGGAGGTGGAGCAGTTCTTC.

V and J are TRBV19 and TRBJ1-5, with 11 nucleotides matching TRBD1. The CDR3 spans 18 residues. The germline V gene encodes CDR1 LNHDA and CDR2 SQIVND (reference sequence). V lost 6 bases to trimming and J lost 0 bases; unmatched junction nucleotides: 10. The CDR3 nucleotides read TGTGCCAGTAGAGCGACCGGGACAGGGGGGGATAGCAATCAGCCCCAGCATTTT. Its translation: CASRATGTGGDSNQPQHF.